What follows are 29 T cell receptor beta chains derived from one specimen sequenced in a study of tumor and adjacent non-tumor tissue in lung cancer. Three rounds of nested PCR, following a modified ARM-PCR protocol, produced the TCRbeta library. A single record per CDR3 protein comes from TCRdb applying MiXCR to the multiplex PCR reads. The repertoire holds 100,000 to 150,000 distinct CDR3 sequences, with approximately 66% as singletons. The template was RNA from unsorted bulk tissue. Sequenced: lung tumor tissue. These receptors all come from a man aged 25-45 years with non-small cell lung cancer.

As concerns this clonotype: A much larger clone differs by one base, so this may be a read error. The chain carries TRBV6-1 and TRBJ2-3; 8 nucleotides agree with TRBD2. The CDR3 has 16 amino acids. Trimming removed 1 base from V and 4 bases from J; junction bases left unmatched: 7. Germline loops: CDR1 MNHNS, CDR2 SASEGT. The CDR3 loop reads CASSEEDGRAADTQYF. DNA for the CDR3: TGTGCCAGCAGTGAAGAGGACGGGAGGGCCGCAGATACGCAGTATTTT.

V usage is TRBV7-9 and J usage is TRBJ2-3, with no clear D. CDR3 length: 11 amino acids. V lost 8 bases and J lost 3, with 6 bases in between. CDR1 is SEHNR and CDR2 is FQNEAQ in the germline V gene (reference sequence). The CDR3 region is CASAGTDTQYF. Written as DNA, the CDR3 is TGTGCCAGCGCAGGTACAGATACGCAGTATTTT.

The chain recombines TRBV4-3 with TRBJ2-3; D is possibly TRBD2 (7 bases). The CDR3 loop spans 17 amino acids. The V gene lost 0 bases and the J gene lost 0 bases, with 13 bases spanning the gap. Germline CDR1 reads LGHNA; CDR2 reads YSLEER. In nucleotides, the CDR3 is TGCGCCAGCAGCCAAGATGGGAGGGGGGCTAGCACAGATACGCAGTATTTT. Translated: CASSQDGRGASTDTQYF.

This clonotype was seen ten or more times. The gene calls are TRBV20-1 and TRBJ1-5; D not resolved. V was clipped by 2 bases and J by 12 bases, with 11 bases between them. CDR1 and CDR2 from the germline V gene are DFQATT and SNEGSKA (reference sequence). The CDR3 is 11 residues long. The CDR3 region has the DNA TGCAGTGCTAGACAGAGCTCGGTCCAGCATTTT. Protein sequence: CSARQSSVQHF.

In the case of this clonotype: The junction and the germline gene differ at one end; a read error may be behind it. The chain combines TRBV4-3 with TRBJ2-5; D is possibly TRBD2 (6 bases). The length of the CDR3 is 13 residues. Germline V gives CDR1 LGHNA, CDR2 YSLEER. CDR3 sequence: CTSSQSGGETQYF. CDR3 nucleotide sequence: TGCACCAGCAGCCAATCCGGGGGAGAGACACAGTACTTC.

In regard to this clonotype: Lacking the conserved final phenylalanine or tryptophan, this CDR3 likely reflects a read error. The DNA is omitted, as the CDR3 cannot be located on it reliably, and the CDR3 follows TCRdb's listing. The rearrangement uses TRBV11-2 and TRBJ2-3; the table's D call, TRBD2, has no DNA check behind it. The CDR3 is 15 residues long, ends included. The germline V gene encodes CDR1 SGHAT and CDR2 FQNNGV. This CDR3 is CASSLEGASGDMRYL.

This chain joins TRBV29-1 and TRBJ2-1, with 7 positions matching TRBD1. CDR3 size: 14 residues. CDR1 SQVTM and CDR2 ANQGSEA come from the germline V gene. CDR3 residues: CNAIKGARYNEQFF. CDR3 nucleotide sequence: TGCAACGCTATCAAGGGGGCGAGATACAATGAGCAGTTCTTC.

The rearrangement joins TRBV5-5 to TRBJ2-1; D is ambiguous. Germline lookup yields CDR1 SGHKS and CDR2 YYEKEE (reference sequence). Between the trimmed V and J ends, which lost 4 bases and 0 bases, there was a span of 11 bases. The CDR3 is made up of 15 amino acids. Written as DNA, the CDR3 is TGTGCCAGCAGCACCGTGGCAAGCTCCTACAATGAGCAGTTCTTC. Translated: CASSTVASSYNEQFF. Complete variable domain (other parts from reference TRBV5-5 and TRBJ2-1): DAGVTQSPTHLIKTRGQQVTLRCSPISGHKSVSWYQQVLGQGPQFIFQYYEKEERGRGNFPDRFSARQFPNYSSELNVNALLLGDSALYLCASSTVASSYNEQFFGPGTRLTVL.

Comment on this clonotype: A junction boundary mismatches the germline segment, possibly from a read error. V gene TRBV5-4 combines with J gene TRBJ2-5, with D perhaps given as TRBD1 or TRBD2 (5 bases each). This CDR3 spans 14 amino acids. Germline lookup yields CDR1 SGHNT and CDR2 YYREEE (reference sequence). CDR3 protein: CTSSLRDLVETQYF. DNA of the CDR3: TGTACCAGCAGCCTACGGGACCTCGTGGAGACCCAGTACTTC.

This clonotype came up a few times. The V gene is TRBV14, the J gene TRBJ2-1; 11 bases align to TRBD2. The V gene's germline CDR1 is SGHDN and CDR2 FVKESK. Losses at the gene ends were 5 bases for V and 6 bases for J; bases not matched to a gene: 3. The CDR3 extends over 14 amino acids. DNA for the CDR3: TGTGCCAGCAGCGCTAGCGGGAGGCGCAATGAGCAGTTCTTC. Translated: CASSASGRRNEQFF.

Concerning this clonotype: Since no conserved phenylalanine or tryptophan closes the CDR3, a read error is the likely cause. The chain links TRBV6-5 to TRBJ2-1, with 8 bases identical to TRBD1. The germline V gene encodes CDR1 MNHEY and CDR2 SVGAGI. This CDR3 comprises 17 residues. The CDR3 sequence is CASSYSRGPSQHNEQFY. The CDR3 nucleotides are TGTGCCAGCAGTTACTCCAGGGGGCCTAGCCAGCACAACGAGCAGTTCTAC.

This chain joins TRBV6-5 and TRBJ2-3, with D perhaps TRBD1 or TRBD2 (5 bases each). The CDR3 extends over 14 amino acids. Per the germline V gene, CDR1 is MNHEY and CDR2 is SVGAGI. In DNA, the CDR3 is TGTATCAGCAGTTACGGGGCTAGCACAGATACGCAGTATTTT. As protein: CISSYGASTDTQYF.

The CDR3 is CASSSRWAGGLTSCGQYF. The DNA of the CDR3 is TGTGCCAGCAGTTCCAGATGGGCGGGAGGCTTGACCTCCTGCGGGCAGTACTTC. The chain employs TRBV6-2 or TRBV6-3 and TRBJ2-7; 8 bases agree with TRBD2. Per the germline V gene, CDR1 is MNHEY and CDR2 is SVGEGT. The CDR3 is made up of 18 amino acids. V lost 4 bases and J lost 9; bases outside the gene matches: 23.

As for this clonotype: Its ends do not fully match the called genes, so a read error is possible. V usage is TRBV7-8 and J usage is TRBJ2-3, with D hard to call. This CDR3 is 13 amino acids long. CDR1 is SGHVS and CDR2 is FQNEAQ in the germline V gene. CDR3 DNA sequence: TGTGCCAGCAGCCCCCTAAGCATAGATACGCAGTATTTT. Its translation is CASSPLSIDTQYF.

A note on this clonotype: One junction end disagrees with the germline gene, perhaps due to a read error. The V call is TRBV12-3 or TRBV12-4, the J call TRBJ1-5, with 12 bases identical to TRBD1. The CDR3 length is 15 residues. In DNA, the CDR3 is TGTGCCAGCAGTCCAGGGACAGGGGGCAATCAGTCCCAGCATTTT. It encodes CASSPGTGGNQSQHF.

As for this clonotype: A single base separates this from a much larger clone, so it may be a read error. The CDR3 loop is CASNIGTSEGASDTQYF. CDR3 nucleotide sequence: TGTGCCAGCAATATCGGGACTAGCGAGGGGGCATCAGATACGCAGTATTTT. The V and J genes are TRBV12-3 or TRBV12-4 and TRBJ2-3; 10 nucleotides agree with TRBD2. CDR3 length: 17 residues. V dropped 7 bases and J dropped 4; count of bases not matched to a gene: 14.

This clonotype was seen only once. Just one base apart from a much larger clone, this may be a read error. The chain recombines TRBV20-1 with TRBJ2-5; no definite D call. The length of the CDR3 is 13 residues. The V gene's germline CDR1 is DFQATT and CDR2 SNEGSKA (reference sequence). The V end lost 2 bases, the J end lost 5 bases, and 12 bases lay between the germline ends. The CDR3 coding sequence is TGCAGTGCTAGACGGCAGGCGATTGAGACCCAGTACTTC. Protein sequence: CSARRQAIETQYF.

Comments on this clonotype: With a much larger clone just one base away, this may be a read error. The V call is TRBV20-1, the J call TRBJ1-2; TRBD1 is a possible D gene (6 bases). There are 11 residues in the CDR3. From germline, CDR1 is DFQATT and CDR2 SNEGSKA (reference sequence). The V and J ends lost 6 bases and 10 bases respectively, with 15 bases between them. Here the CDR3 DNA reads TGCAGTGCACCCATCTCGGGGGCCTACACCTTC. Translated: CSAPISGAYTF.

Turning to this clonotype: Since no conserved phenylalanine or tryptophan closes the CDR3, a read error is the likely cause. The chain has TRBV20-1 and TRBJ1-5; 8 positions agree with TRBD1. V shed 7 bases, J shed 7 bases, and the junction held 9 bases outside the gene matches. Germline lookup yields CDR1 DFQATT and CDR2 SNEGSKA (reference sequence). The CDR3 consists of 13 residues. This CDR3 reads CSVVQGAWQPQHS. Here the CDR3 DNA reads TGCAGTGTGGTGCAGGGGGCATGGCAGCCCCAGCATTCT.

This clonotype has only a few counts. The chain joins TRBV30 to TRBJ2-5; 14 bases agree with TRBD2. The CDR3 is 16 residues long. V was clipped by 3 bases and J by 5 bases; unmatched bases: 8. In germline, CDR1 is GTSNPN, CDR2 SVGIG (reference sequence). DNA of the CDR3: TGTGCCTGGAGACCGGGACTAGCGGGAGTTCGTGAGACCCAGTACTTC. Its protein is CAWRPGLAGVRETQYF.

To note about this clonotype: A junction end diverges from the germline sequence, so it may reflect a read error. The chain combines TRBV11-2 with TRBJ2-3; D unclear. The length of the CDR3 is 14 residues. Germline CDR1 SGHAT, CDR2 FQNNGV. The CDR3 coding sequence is TGCGCCAGCAGCTTATCAGTTCCCCAAGATATGCAGTATTTT. It is translated as CASSLSVPQDMQYF.

The V call is TRBV20-1, the J call TRBJ2-2; 10 nucleotides match TRBD2. The CDR3 runs 15 residues. From germline, CDR1 is DFQATT and CDR2 SNEGSKA (reference sequence). CDR3 amino acids: CSTRDGLADTGELFF. The CDR3 DNA is TGCAGCACTAGAGATGGACTAGCGGACACCGGGGAGCTGTTTTTT.

This clonotype showed up just once. With a much larger clone just one base away, this may be a read error. V is TRBV6-6 and J is TRBJ2-1; D is uncertain. V lost 6 bases and J lost 0, with 12 bases in between. CDR1 MNHNY and CDR2 SVGAGI come from the germline V gene (reference sequence). The CDR3 totals 15 residues. The CDR3 loop reads CASSPTEYSYNEQFF. The CDR3 DNA reads as TGTGCCAGCAGCCCCACAGAGTACTCCTACAATGAGCAGTTCTTC.

This clonotype was detected only a few times. Compared with germline, one end of the junction differs, possibly owing to a read error. The chain uses TRBV12-3 or TRBV12-4 and TRBJ2-1, with D tentatively TRBD1 (6 bases). This CDR3 spans 15 amino acids. The CDR3 loop is CVSTRGGPSYNEQFF. CDR3 nucleotides: TGTGTCAGCACCCGAGGGGGTCCTTCCTACAATGAGCAGTTCTTC.

This clonotype was observed a few times. It may be a read error: a sequence one base away is much more abundant. The V and J genes are TRBV5-4 and TRBJ1-1; the D is unclear. Germline CDR1 SGHNT, CDR2 YYREEE (reference sequence). The CDR3 extends over 13 amino acids. CDR3 residues: CVSSWDRNTEAFF. The CDR3 DNA reads as TGTGTCAGCAGCTGGGATAGGAACACTGAAGCTTTCTTT.

A few counts support this clonotype. A junction end diverges from the germline sequence, so it may reflect a read error. V is TRBV4-2 and J is TRBJ2-1, with D tentatively TRBD1 (5 bases). Germline V gene sequence: CDR1 LGHNA, CDR2 YNFKEQ. CDR3 length: 16 amino acids. Here the CDR3 reads CASSPRQGLSYNVQFF. CDR3 nucleotides: TGTGCCAGCAGCCCTAGGCAGGGCCTTTCCTACAATGTGCAGTTCTTC.

For this clonotype: The conserved phenylalanine or tryptophan is not found at the CDR3 terminus, so this likely reflects a read error. The chain joins TRBV10-3 to TRBJ2-7; maybe TRBD1 (6 bases). The V and J ends lost 11 bases and 3 bases respectively, with 14 bases between them. This CDR3 is 12 amino acids long. Germline loops: CDR1 ENHRY, CDR2 SYGVKD. CDR3 DNA sequence: TGTGCCGTTGGAAAAGGGGGCTACGAGCAGTACTCC. This sequence encodes CAVGKGGYEQYS.

This clonotype has ten or more counts. The chain uses TRBV29-1 and TRBJ2-6; D uncertain. Trimming shortened V by 5 bases and J by 4 bases, and 12 bases separated the two germline ends. Germline loops: CDR1 SQVTM, CDR2 ANQGSEA. This CDR3 has 14 residues. The CDR3 reads CSVSLSIGANVLTF. CDR3 nucleotides: TGCAGCGTTAGCTTGAGTATAGGGGCCAACGTCCTGACTTTC.

In its sample, this clonotype was seen once. With a much larger clone just one base away, this may be a read error. This chain uses TRBV20-1 with TRBJ1-2; D unresolved. CDR1 is DFQATT and CDR2 is SNEGSKA in the germline V gene (reference sequence). Trimming removed 1 base from V and 8 bases from J, with 14 bases in between. The CDR3 is 13 residues long. DNA of the CDR3: TGCAGTGCTAGAGGAAGGCAGGAGATCGGCTACACCTTC. Translating gives CSARGRQEIGYTF.